The present TCR beta chain was sequenced within a study of cytomegalovirus exposure and HLA in healthy donors. As for the study in general: The roughly 110 validation repertoires were reported in a later analysis to have been generated on the same platform as the 500 to 700 first-cohort repertoires. Whole-study findings and limits: There were 150 to 200 TCR beta chains listed as cytomegalovirus-associated. Generally TCR sequences proved uncommon, though certain public TCRs appeared in numerous donors.

Notes on this clone: Its antigen remains unidentified.

Clones were sequenced by immunoSEQ multiplex PCR, and TCRdb holds only the in-frame ones, with some missing. Of tens of thousands of clones in the sample, 97% were seen once. The sequence was obtained from a woman between 18 and 29 years old in good health and CMV-seropositive. Material: PBMCs.

CDR3 loop: CASSLAFSLAAAYEQYF. In nucleotides, the CDR3 is TGCGCCAGCAGCTTGGCCTTCTCCCTAGCGGCTGCCTACGAGCAGTACTTC. The gene calls are TRBV5-1 and TRBJ2-7, with TRBD2 matching over 7 bases. V lost 0 bases and J lost 2; bases outside the gene matches: 11. The length of the CDR3 is 17 residues. Germline CDR1 SGHRS, CDR2 YFSETQ.